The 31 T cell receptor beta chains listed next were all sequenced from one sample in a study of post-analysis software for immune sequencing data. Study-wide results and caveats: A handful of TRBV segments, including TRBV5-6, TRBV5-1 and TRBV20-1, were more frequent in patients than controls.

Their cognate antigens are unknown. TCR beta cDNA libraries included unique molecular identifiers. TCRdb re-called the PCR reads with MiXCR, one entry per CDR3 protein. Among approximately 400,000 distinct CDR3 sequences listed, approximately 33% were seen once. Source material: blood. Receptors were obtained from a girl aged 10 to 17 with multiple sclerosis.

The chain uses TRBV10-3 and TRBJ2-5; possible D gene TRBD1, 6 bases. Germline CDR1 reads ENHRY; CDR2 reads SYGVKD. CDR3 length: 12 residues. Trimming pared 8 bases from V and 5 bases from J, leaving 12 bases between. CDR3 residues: CAIGGPRETQYF. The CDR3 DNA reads TGTGCCATCGGGGGCCCCAGGGAGACCCAGTACTTC.

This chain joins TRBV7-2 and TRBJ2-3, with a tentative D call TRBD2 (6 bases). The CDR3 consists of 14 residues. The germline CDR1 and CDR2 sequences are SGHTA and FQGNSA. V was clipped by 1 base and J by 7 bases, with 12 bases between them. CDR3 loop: CASSLEWTKNTQYF. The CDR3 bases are TGTGCCAGCAGCTTAGAGTGGACTAAGAATACGCAGTATTTT.

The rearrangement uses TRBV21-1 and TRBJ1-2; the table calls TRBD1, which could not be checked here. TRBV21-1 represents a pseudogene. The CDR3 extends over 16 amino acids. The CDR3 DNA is TGTGCCAGCAGCAAAGGTTCCTGGGGACAGTTCTATGGCTACACCTTC. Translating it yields CASSKGSWGQFYGYTF.

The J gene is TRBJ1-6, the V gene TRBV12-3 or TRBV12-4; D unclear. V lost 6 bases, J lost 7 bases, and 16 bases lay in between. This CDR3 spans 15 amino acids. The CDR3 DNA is TGTGCCAGCAGCCCCGGGCCAACGGCCAATTCACCCCTCCACTTT. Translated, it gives CASSPGPTANSPLHF.

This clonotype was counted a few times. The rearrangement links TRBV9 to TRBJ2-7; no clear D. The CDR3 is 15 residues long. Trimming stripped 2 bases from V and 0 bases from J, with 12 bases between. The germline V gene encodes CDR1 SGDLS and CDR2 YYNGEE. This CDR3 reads CASSVSDLSSYEQYF. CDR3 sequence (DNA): TGTGCCAGCAGCGTCTCGGACCTTTCCTCCTACGAGCAGTACTTC.

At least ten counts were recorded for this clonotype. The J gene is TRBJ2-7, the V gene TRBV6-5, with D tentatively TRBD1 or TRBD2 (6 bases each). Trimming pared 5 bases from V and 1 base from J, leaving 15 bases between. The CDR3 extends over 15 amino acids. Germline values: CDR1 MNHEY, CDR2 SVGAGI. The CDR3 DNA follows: TGTGCCAGCAGTCGGGGGCAGGGCGATTCCTACGAGCAGTACTTC. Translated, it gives CASSRGQGDSYEQYF.

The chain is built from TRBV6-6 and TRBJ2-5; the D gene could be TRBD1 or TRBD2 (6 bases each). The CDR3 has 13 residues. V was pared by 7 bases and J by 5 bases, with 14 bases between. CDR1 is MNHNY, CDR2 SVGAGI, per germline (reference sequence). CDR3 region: CASTLGGGETQYF. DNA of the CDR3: TGTGCCAGCACGTTAGGGGGAGGTGAGACCCAGTACTTC.

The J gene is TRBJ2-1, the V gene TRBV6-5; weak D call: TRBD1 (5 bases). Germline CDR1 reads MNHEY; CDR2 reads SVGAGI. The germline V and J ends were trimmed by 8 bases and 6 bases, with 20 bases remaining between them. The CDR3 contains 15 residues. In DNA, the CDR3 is TGTGCCAGCGGATTCCCTCTGCAGGGCGGCAATGAGCAGTTCTTC. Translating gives CASGFPLQGGNEQFF.

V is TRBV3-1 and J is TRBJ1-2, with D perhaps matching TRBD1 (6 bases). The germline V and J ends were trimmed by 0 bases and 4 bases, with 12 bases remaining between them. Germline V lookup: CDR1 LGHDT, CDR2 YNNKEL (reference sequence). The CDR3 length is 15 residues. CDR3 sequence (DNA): TGTGCCAGCAGCCAAGACTCGACAGGCCGCTATGGCTACACCTTC. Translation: CASSQDSTGRYGYTF. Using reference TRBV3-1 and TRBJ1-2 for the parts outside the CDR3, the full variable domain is DTAVSQTPKYLVTQMGNDKSIKCEQNLGHDTMYWYKQDSKKFLKIMFSYNNKELIINETVPNRFSPKSPDKAHLNLHINSLELGDSAVYFCASSQDSTGRYGYTFGSGTRLTVV.

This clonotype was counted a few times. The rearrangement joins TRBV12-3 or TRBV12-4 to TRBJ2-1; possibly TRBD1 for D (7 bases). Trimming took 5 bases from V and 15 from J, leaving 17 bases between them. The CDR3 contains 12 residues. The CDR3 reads CASSHSRDSRFF. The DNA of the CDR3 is TGTGCCAGCAGTCATTCGCGGGACAGTAGGTTCTTC.

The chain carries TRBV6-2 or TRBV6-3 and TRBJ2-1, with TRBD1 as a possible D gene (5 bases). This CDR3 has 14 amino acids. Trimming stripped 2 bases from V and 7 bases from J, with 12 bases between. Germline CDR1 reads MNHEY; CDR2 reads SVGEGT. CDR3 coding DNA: TGTGCCAGCAGTTACGTCCTAAAGGGGAATGAGCAGTTCTTC. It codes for CASSYVLKGNEQFF.

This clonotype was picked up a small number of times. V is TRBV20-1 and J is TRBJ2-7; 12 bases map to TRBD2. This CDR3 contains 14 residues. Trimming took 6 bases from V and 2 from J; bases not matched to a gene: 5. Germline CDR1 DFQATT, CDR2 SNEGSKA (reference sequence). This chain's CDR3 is CSAGLAGGTYEQYF. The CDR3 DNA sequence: TGCAGTGCCGGCCTAGCGGGGGGGACCTACGAGCAGTACTTC.

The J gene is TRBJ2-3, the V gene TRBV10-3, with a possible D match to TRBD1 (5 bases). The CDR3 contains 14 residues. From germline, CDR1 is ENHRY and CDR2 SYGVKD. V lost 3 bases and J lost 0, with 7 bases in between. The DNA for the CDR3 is TGTGCCATCAGTGACTCAGGGAGCACAGATACGCAGTATTTT. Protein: CAISDSGSTDTQYF.

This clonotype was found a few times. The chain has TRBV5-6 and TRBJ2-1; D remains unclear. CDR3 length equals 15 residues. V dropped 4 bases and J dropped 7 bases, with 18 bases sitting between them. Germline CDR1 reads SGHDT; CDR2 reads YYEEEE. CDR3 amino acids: CASSALAAPRNEQFF. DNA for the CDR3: TGTGCCAGCAGCGCCCTGGCCGCACCCCGTAATGAGCAGTTCTTC.

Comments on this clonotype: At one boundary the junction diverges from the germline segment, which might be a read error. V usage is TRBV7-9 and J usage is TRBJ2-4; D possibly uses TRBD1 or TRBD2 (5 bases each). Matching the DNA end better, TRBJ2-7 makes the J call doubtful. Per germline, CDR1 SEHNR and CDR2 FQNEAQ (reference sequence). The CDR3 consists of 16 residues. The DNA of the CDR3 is TGTGCCGGCAGCCGTGGATCGTCGGGACGGACCTACGAGCAGTACTTC. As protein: CAGSRGSSGRTYEQYF.

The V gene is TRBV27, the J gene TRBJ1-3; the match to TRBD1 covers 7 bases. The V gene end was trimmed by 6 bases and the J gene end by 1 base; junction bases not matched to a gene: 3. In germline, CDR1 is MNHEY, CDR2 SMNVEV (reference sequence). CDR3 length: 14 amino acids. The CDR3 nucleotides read TGTGCCAGCAGCCCAGGGGGGTCTGGAAACACCATATATTTT. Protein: CASSPGGSGNTIYF.

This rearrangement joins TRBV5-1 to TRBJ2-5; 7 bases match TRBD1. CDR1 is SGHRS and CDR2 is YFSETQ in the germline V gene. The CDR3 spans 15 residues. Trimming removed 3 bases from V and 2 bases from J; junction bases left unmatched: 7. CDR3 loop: CASSSAQGRQETQYF. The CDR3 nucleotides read TGCGCCAGCAGCTCCGCACAGGGGCGGCAAGAGACCCAGTACTTC.

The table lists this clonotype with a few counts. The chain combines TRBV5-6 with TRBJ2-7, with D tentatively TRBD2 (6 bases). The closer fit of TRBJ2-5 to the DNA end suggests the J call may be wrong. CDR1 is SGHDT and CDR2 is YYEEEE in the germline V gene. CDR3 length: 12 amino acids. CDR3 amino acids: CASSSPRGTQYF. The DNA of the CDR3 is TGTGCCAGCAGCTCCCCGCGGGGGACCCAGTACTTC.

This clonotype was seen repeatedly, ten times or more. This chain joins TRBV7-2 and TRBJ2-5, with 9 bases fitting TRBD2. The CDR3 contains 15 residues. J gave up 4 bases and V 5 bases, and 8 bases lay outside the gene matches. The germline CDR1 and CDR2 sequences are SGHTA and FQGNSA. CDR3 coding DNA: TGTGCCAGCAGCCCAGCGGGGGGATCGGGAGAGACCCAGTACTTC. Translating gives CASSPAGGSGETQYF.

CDR3 DNA: TGTGCCAGCAGCCAAGAAGGCGGGGGGGGTAAACAGTTCTTC. Protein sequence: CASSQEGGGGKQFF. The chain joins TRBV3-1 to TRBJ2-1; 9 bases agree with TRBD2. V lost 0 bases and J lost 13; bases outside the gene matches: 7. Germline CDR1 reads LGHDT; CDR2 reads YNNKEL (reference sequence). The CDR3 runs to 14 residues.

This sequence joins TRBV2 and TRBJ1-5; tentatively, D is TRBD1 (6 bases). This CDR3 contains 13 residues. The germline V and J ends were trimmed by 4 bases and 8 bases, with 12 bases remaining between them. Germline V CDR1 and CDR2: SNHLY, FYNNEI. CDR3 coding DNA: TGTGCCAGCAGTGGGGACACGGTCAAGCCCCAGCATTTT. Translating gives CASSGDTVKPQHF.

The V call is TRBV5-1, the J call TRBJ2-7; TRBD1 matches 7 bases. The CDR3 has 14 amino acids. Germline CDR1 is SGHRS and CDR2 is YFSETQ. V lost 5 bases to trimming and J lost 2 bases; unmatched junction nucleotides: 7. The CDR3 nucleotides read TGCGCCAGCAGGTACCAGGGGGTCACCTACGAGCAGTACTTC. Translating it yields CASRYQGVTYEQYF. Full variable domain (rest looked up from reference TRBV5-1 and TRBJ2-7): KAGVTQTPRYLIKTRGQQVTLSCSPISGHRSVSWYQQTPGQGLQFLFEYFSETQRNKGNFPGRFSGRQFSNSRSEMNVSTLELGDSALYLCASRYQGVTYEQYFGPGTRLTVT.

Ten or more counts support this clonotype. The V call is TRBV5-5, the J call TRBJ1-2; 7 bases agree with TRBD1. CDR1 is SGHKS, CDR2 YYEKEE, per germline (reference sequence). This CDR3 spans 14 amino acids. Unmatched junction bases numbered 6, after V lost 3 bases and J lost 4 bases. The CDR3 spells CASSWGDSSYGYTF. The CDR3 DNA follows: TGTGCCAGCAGCTGGGGGGACAGTTCCTATGGCTACACCTTC.

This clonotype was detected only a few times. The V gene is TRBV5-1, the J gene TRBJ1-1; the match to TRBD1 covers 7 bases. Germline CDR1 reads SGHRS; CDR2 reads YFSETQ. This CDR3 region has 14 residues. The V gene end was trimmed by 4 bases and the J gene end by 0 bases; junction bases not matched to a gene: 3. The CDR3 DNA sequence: TGCGCCAGCAGCGGGGGACAGCTGAACACTGAAGCTTTCTTT. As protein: CASSGGQLNTEAFF.

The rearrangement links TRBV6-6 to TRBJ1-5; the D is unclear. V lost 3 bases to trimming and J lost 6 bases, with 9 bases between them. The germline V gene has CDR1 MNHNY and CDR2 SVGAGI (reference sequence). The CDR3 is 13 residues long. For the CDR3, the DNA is TGTGCCAGCAGTTATGTCATCGGTCAGCCCCAGCATTTT. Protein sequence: CASSYVIGQPQHF.

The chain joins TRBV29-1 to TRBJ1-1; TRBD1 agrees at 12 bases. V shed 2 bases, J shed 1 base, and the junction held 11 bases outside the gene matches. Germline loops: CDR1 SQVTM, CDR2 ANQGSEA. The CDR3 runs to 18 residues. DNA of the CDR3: TGCAGCGTTGAATCTCAGGGGACAGGGGGCTGGAAGAACACTGAAGCTTTCTTT. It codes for CSVESQGTGGWKNTEAFF.

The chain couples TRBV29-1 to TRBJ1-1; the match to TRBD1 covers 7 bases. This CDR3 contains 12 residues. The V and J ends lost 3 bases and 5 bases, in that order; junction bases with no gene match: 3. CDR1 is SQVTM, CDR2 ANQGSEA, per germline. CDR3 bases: TGCAGCGTTGATGAACAGGGGACTGAAGCTTTCTTT. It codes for CSVDEQGTEAFF.

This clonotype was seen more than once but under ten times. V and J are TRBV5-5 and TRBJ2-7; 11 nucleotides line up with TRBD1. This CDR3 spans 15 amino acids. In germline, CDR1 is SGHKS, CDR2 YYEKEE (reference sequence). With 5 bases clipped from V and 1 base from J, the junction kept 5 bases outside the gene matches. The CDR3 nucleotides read TGTGCCAGCAGTTTCGGACAGGGGGCTTCCTACGAGCAGTACTTC. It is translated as CASSFGQGASYEQYF.

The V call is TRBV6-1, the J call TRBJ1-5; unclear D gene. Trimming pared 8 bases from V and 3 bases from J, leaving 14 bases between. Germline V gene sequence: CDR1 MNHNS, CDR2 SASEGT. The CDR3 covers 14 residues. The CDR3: CASRLDGYNQPQHF. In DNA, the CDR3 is TGTGCCAGCCGGCTGGACGGATACAATCAGCCCCAGCATTTT.

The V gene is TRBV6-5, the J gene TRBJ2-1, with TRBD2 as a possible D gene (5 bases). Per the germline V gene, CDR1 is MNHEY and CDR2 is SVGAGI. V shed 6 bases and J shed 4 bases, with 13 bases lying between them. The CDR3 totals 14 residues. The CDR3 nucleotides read TGTGCCAGCAGCCCCCAACTAGGATACAATGAGCAGTTCTTC. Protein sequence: CASSPQLGYNEQFF.

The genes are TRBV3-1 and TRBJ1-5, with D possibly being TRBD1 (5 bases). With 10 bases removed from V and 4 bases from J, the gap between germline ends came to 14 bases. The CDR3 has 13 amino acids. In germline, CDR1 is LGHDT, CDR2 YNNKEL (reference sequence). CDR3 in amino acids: CAIRRDFNQPQHF. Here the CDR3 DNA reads TGTGCCATCCGCAGGGACTTTAATCAGCCCCAGCATTTT.